The 26 T cell receptor beta chains below come from one sample, sequenced in a study of human T cells and chemical hapten exposure. Time point here: patch test 1, 2 weeks after DPC sensitization. Treatment noted: therapeutic diphenylcyclopropenone sensitization with weekly scalp DPC. TCRdb called the RACE reads again in MiXCR, with one record for every CDR3 protein. The sample holds just under 350,000 distinct CDR3 sequences, approximately 6.3% seen once. The sequenced sample was whole blood, obtained in connection with sensitization to the hapten diphenylcyclopropenone (DPC). These receptors came from a woman between 18 and 29 years old with alopecia areata. Some clones in this sample may be carry-over from other donors' samples.

This clonotype has a count of ten or more. This chain connects TRBV6-6 to TRBJ2-7; 9 positions agree with TRBD1. Losses at the gene ends were 2 bases for V and 2 bases for J; bases not matched to a gene: 4. This CDR3 has 15 amino acids. Germline V lookup: CDR1 MNHNY, CDR2 SVGAGI (reference sequence). For the CDR3, the DNA is TGTGCCAGCAGTTACAGGGACAGGGACACCTACGAGCAGTACTTC. This sequence encodes CASSYRDRDTYEQYF.

This clonotype occurred many times. This chain joins TRBV7-2 and TRBJ2-3; D is unresolved. The CDR3 extends over 13 amino acids. V was cut by 1 base and J by 4 bases, with 6 bases left in between. The germline CDR1 and CDR2 sequences are SGHTA and FQGNSA. CDR3 residues: CASSLVGPDTQYF. For the CDR3, the DNA is TGTGCCAGCAGCTTAGTAGGGCCAGATACGCAGTATTTT.

The chain joins TRBV7-9 to TRBJ2-3, with a possible D match to TRBD1 (5 bases). CDR3 length equals 15 residues. Trimming cost V 2 bases and J 2 bases, with 11 bases left between them. The V gene's germline CDR1 is SEHNR and CDR2 FQNEAQ (reference sequence). CDR3 amino acids: CASSLSTGYTDTQYF. The CDR3 coding sequence is TGTGCCAGCAGCTTATCAACAGGATACACAGATACGCAGTATTTT.

This clonotype occurred a few times. The genes are TRBV12-3 or TRBV12-4 and TRBJ1-1; D is ambiguous. The CDR3 totals 16 residues. The V gene lost 3 bases and the J gene lost 7 bases, with 21 bases spanning the gap. The CDR3 DNA is TGTGCCAGCAGTTTCATGGTGGCAGCAGGACCTAATGAAGCTTTCTTT. Translating it yields CASSFMVAAGPNEAFF.

The rearrangement links TRBV28 to TRBJ2-4, with TRBD2 identical over 9 bases. The V gene's germline CDR1 is MDHEN and CDR2 SYDVKM. V trimming: 7 bases; J trimming: 0 bases; junction bases outside the gene matches: 19. The CDR3 is 20 residues long. The CDR3 loop is CASKPFPAGGRSLAKNIQYF. The CDR3 region has the DNA TGTGCCAGCAAACCCTTCCCGGCGGGAGGGAGATCCTTAGCCAAAAACATTCAGTACTTC.

This chain connects TRBV7-9 to TRBJ2-3, with D tentatively TRBD2 (6 bases). The V end was cut by 8 bases, the J end by 0 bases, with 18 bases between. The CDR3 contains 16 residues. Germline lookup yields CDR1 SEHNR and CDR2 FQNEAQ (reference sequence). CDR3: CASRSDPAGSTDTQYF. Written as DNA, the CDR3 is TGTGCCAGCCGCTCAGACCCCGCGGGGAGCACAGATACGCAGTATTTT. Variable domain in full (rest from reference TRBV7-9 and TRBJ2-3): DTGVSQNPRHKITKRGQNVTFRCDPISEHNRLYWYRQTLGQGPEFLTYFQNEAQLEKSRLLSDRFSAERPKGSFSTLEIQRTEQGDSAMYLCASRSDPAGSTDTQYFGPGTRLTVL.

In this sample, this clonotype turned up a few times. The J gene is TRBJ2-3, the V gene TRBV12-3 or TRBV12-4; TRBD1 might be the D (6 bases). V was shortened by 4 bases and J by 0 bases, with 14 bases between the two germline ends. CDR3 length: 16 residues. The CDR3 loop reads CASSSPGALSTDTQYF. DNA for the CDR3: TGTGCCAGCAGTTCCCCAGGGGCCCTTAGCACAGATACGCAGTATTTT.

In this sample, this clonotype turned up many times. This chain joins TRBV20-1 and TRBJ1-1, with D possibly TRBD1 on 5 matching bases. The CDR3 totals 14 residues. Trimming removed 2 bases from V and 3 bases from J, with 13 bases in between. Germline V gene lookup returns CDR1 DFQATT and CDR2 SNEGSKA (reference sequence). The DNA for the CDR3 is TGCAGTGCTAGAAAGGGGAGGAGGGACACTGAAGCTTTCTTT. Amino acids: CSARKGRRDTEAFF.

With respect to this clonotype: Germline is not matched at one junction end, which may reflect a read error. The J gene is TRBJ1-5, the V gene TRBV6-6; D gene uncertain. Germline V gene data show CDR1 as MNHNY and CDR2 as SVGAGI (reference sequence). The CDR3 extends over 14 amino acids. This CDR3 is CASIGLYSNQPQNF. The CDR3 bases are TGTGCCAGCATTGGACTGTATAGCAATCAGCCCCAGAATTTT.

At least ten counts were recorded for this clonotype. The gene calls are TRBV5-6 and TRBJ2-7; no clear D. The germline gives CDR1 SGHDT, CDR2 YYEEEE. This CDR3 is built from 12 residues. Trimming took 0 bases from V and 4 from J, leaving 5 bases between them. CDR3 sequence (DNA): TGTGCCAGCAGCTTGGACCAGTACGAGCAGTACTTC. Protein product: CASSLDQYEQYF.

The V call is TRBV9, the J call TRBJ2-6; D could derive from TRBD1 or TRBD2 (5 bases each). The CDR3 runs to 20 residues. The V gene's germline CDR1 is SGDLS and CDR2 YYNGEE. V shed 2 bases and J shed 2 bases, with 23 bases lying between them. DNA of the CDR3: TGTGCCAGCAGCGTCACTCTGGGACCAGGTTTTGAGGCTGGGGCCAACGTCCTGACTTTC. Amino acids: CASSVTLGPGFEAGANVLTF.

The gene calls are TRBV15 and TRBJ1-4; no reliable D call. Trimming took off 0 bases at V and 0 bases at J, with 14 bases between the two ends. Germline V gene lookup returns CDR1 LNHNV and CDR2 YYDKDF (reference sequence). The CDR3 runs to 18 residues. This CDR3 is CATSRDVYFLATNEKLFF. The CDR3, as DNA: TGTGCCACCAGCAGAGATGTGTACTTTCTTGCAACTAATGAAAAACTGTTTTTT.

This chain uses TRBV12-3 or TRBV12-4 with TRBJ1-4; D is unclear. The CDR3 is made up of 14 amino acids. Trimming shortened V by 2 bases and J by 6 bases, and 10 bases separated the two germline ends. The CDR3 DNA reads TGTGCCAGCAGTTTAAAAGGTGGCGATGAAAAACTGTTTTTT. This gives the protein CASSLKGGDEKLFF.

The chain carries TRBV19 and TRBJ1-5; D possibly corresponds to TRBD1 (5 bases). From germline, CDR1 is LNHDA and CDR2 SQIVND (reference sequence). The CDR3 has 15 residues. Trimming left V 0 bases short and J 5 bases short, with 11 bases between. The CDR3 loop is CASSIEGTQHQPQHF. For the CDR3, the DNA is TGTGCCAGTAGTATAGAGGGGACTCAGCATCAGCCCCAGCATTTT.

At least ten counts were recorded for this clonotype. The chain uses TRBV12-3 or TRBV12-4 and TRBJ2-7, with 10 nucleotides matching TRBD1. The junction had 10 bases not matched to a gene; V was cut back by 4 bases and J by 7 bases. The CDR3 is 15 amino acids. CDR3 sequence (DNA): TGTGCCAGCAGTTCTCCGGGACAGGGGATTGGGGAGCAGTACTTC. It codes for CASSSPGQGIGEQYF.

The rearrangement joins TRBV7-2 to TRBJ1-2; D call uncertain. CDR3 length: 13 amino acids. Trimming took 1 base from V and 6 from J, leaving 9 bases between them. Per the germline V gene, CDR1 is SGHTA and CDR2 is FQGNSA. CDR3 in amino acids: CASSLVVADGYTF. CDR3 in DNA: TGTGCCAGCAGCTTAGTCGTGGCGGATGGCTACACCTTC.

This clonotype was counted between two and nine times. V and J are TRBV29-1 and TRBJ2-3, with a tentative D call TRBD2 (6 bases). The CDR3 spans 16 residues. The germline V gene has CDR1 SQVTM and CDR2 ANQGSEA. V lost 0 bases and J lost 0, with 13 bases in between. CDR3 coding DNA: TGCAGCGTTGAAGATCTCGACGGGGGTAGCACAGATACGCAGTATTTT. Its translation is CSVEDLDGGSTDTQYF.

V usage is TRBV16 and J usage is TRBJ2-1; tentatively, D is TRBD1 (6 bases). Between the trimmed V and J ends, which lost 3 bases and 6 bases, there was a span of 12 bases. This CDR3 comprises 14 residues. The germline V gene has CDR1 KGHSY and CDR2 FQNENV. The CDR3 sequence: CASSHHRVGNEQFF. CDR3 nucleotide sequence: TGTGCCAGCAGCCACCACAGGGTCGGCAATGAGCAGTTCTTC.

The chain links TRBV7-2 to TRBJ1-6, with 7 bases identical to TRBD1. V shed 4 bases and J 8 bases; nucleotides not matched to a gene: 5. This CDR3 has 14 residues. Germline V gives CDR1 SGHTA, CDR2 FQGNSA. This chain's CDR3 is CASSSRQGHSPLHF. CDR3 sequence (DNA): TGTGCCAGCAGCTCTCGACAGGGACATTCACCCCTCCACTTT.

This clonotype turned up a few times. The rearrangement uses TRBV12-3 or TRBV12-4 and TRBJ2-7; a weak D match, TRBD2 (5 bases). V shed 6 bases and J shed 7 bases, with 22 bases lying between them. This CDR3 contains 15 residues. The chain's CDR3 is CASSAGGPPLGEQYF. CDR3 in DNA: TGTGCCAGCAGCGCCGGAGGACCCCCCTTGGGGGAGCAGTACTTC.

The table lists this clonotype with a few counts. The gene calls are TRBV7-9 and TRBJ2-1; no clear D gene. Trimming removed 1 base at V and 5 bases at J, with 12 bases between. This CDR3 is built from 15 residues. Per the germline V gene, CDR1 is SEHNR and CDR2 is FQNEAQ (reference sequence). In nucleotides, the CDR3 is TGTGCCAGCAGCTTAGGGAATCTTGGGAACAATGAGCAGTTCTTC. It specifies CASSLGNLGNNEQFF.

The rearrangement uses TRBV7-3 and TRBJ2-3; weak D call: TRBD2 (6 bases). Between the trimmed V and J ends, which lost 5 bases and 14 bases, there was a span of 23 bases. The CDR3 spans 14 residues. Germline assignment: CDR1 SGHTA and CDR2 FQGTGA. CDR3 amino acids: CASSPQGLTPTRYF. The DNA of the CDR3 is TGTGCCAGCAGCCCCCAGGGACTCACCCCCACTAGGTATTTT.

This clonotype was counted ten times or more. V gene TRBV12-3 or TRBV12-4 combines with J gene TRBJ2-3; TRBD2 aligns across 12 bases. The CDR3 sequence is 15 residues long. Trimming removed 6 bases from V and 5 bases from J; junction bases left unmatched: 6. The CDR3, as DNA: TGTGCCAGCAGGCCTAGCGGGGGGGCACAAGATACGCAGTATTTT. Translating it yields CASRPSGGAQDTQYF.

V and J are TRBV11-2 and TRBJ1-2; 8 bases match TRBD1. Trimming cost V 1 base and J 1 base; bases outside gene matches: 5. The CDR3 runs 16 residues. Germline V gives CDR1 SGHAT, CDR2 FQNNGV. CDR3 nucleotides: TGTGCCAGCAGCTTAGGAGGACAGGGCGTTAACTATGGCTACACCTTC. Translated: CASSLGGQGVNYGYTF.

V gene TRBV14 combines with J gene TRBJ2-3; 7 nucleotides line up with TRBD1. V dropped 4 bases and J dropped 4; count of bases not matched to a gene: 5. The CDR3 is 14 amino acids. Germline V gene sequence: CDR1 SGHDN, CDR2 FVKESK. The CDR3 DNA is TGTGCCAGCAGCCGTAACGACAGGGCAGATACGCAGTATTTT. Its protein product is CASSRNDRADTQYF.

This clonotype was counted ten times or more. The V and J genes are TRBV6-2 or TRBV6-3 and TRBJ2-3, with D tentatively TRBD2 (7 bases). The V gene's germline CDR1 is MNHEY and CDR2 SVGEGT. V was trimmed by 7 bases and J by 5 bases, leaving 16 bases between them. The CDR3 totals 14 residues. CDR3 sequence (DNA): TGTGCCAGCACTCGGGGGGCCGGGGAAGATACGCAGTATTTT. Translation: CASTRGAGEDTQYF.